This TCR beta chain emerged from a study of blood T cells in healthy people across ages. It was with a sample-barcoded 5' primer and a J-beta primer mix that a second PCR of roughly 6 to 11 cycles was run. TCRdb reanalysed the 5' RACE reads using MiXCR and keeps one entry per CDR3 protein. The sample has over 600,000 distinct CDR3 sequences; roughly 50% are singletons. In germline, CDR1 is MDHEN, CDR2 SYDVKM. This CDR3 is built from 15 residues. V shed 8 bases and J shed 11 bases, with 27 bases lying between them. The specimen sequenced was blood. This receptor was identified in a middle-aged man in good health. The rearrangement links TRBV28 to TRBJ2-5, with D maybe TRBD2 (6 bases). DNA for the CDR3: TGTGCCAGCGTCCCTCTGTACCTCGGGGGAGATAAGCAGTACTTC. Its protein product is CASVPLYLGGDKQYF.